One sample yielded the 32 T cell receptor beta chains listed below, sequenced in a study of blood T cell repertoires in COVID-19. Measured with immunoSEQ multiplex PCR; TCRdb has only the in-frame clones, and not every one. The sample has tens of thousands of clones, 88% seen once. What was sequenced was peripheral blood. Source of these receptors: a human donor in a cohort sampled during active COVID-19.

The chain uses TRBV5-4 and TRBJ1-3; possible D gene TRBD1, 5 bases. Germline V CDR1 and CDR2: SGHNT, YYREEE (reference sequence). The CDR3 sequence is 17 residues long. The germline V and J ends were trimmed by 4 bases and 0 bases, with 17 bases remaining between them. The CDR3 DNA follows: TGTGCCAGCAGCCCTGGCGCGTCCAGGGACTCTGGAAACACCATATATTTT. Residues: CASSPGASRDSGNTIYF.

This clone occurred a few times. V usage is TRBV7-3 and J usage is TRBJ1-1, with no clear D. V lost 5 bases to trimming and J lost 3 bases, with 10 bases between them. Germline CDR1 SGHTA, CDR2 FQGTGA. The length of the CDR3 is 13 residues. CDR3 DNA sequence: TGTGCCAGCAGCCGGTCAATGGACACTGAAGCTTTCTTT. Protein product: CASSRSMDTEAFF. The variable domain in full, with the rest retrieved from reference TRBV7-3 and TRBJ1-1, is GAGVSQTPSNKVTEKGKYVELRCDPISGHTALYWYRQSLGQGPEFLIYFQGTGAADDSGLPNDRFFAVRPEGSVSTLKIQRTERGDSAVYLCASSRSMDTEAFFGQGTRLTVV.

The CDR3 protein is CASSLDRGRGTGELFF. The CDR3 DNA reads TGTGCCAGCAGCCTGGACAGGGGGCGCGGCACCGGGGAGCTGTTTTTT. The J gene is TRBJ2-2, the V gene TRBV3-1 (or the pseudogene TRBV3-2), with 11 bases lining up with TRBD1. This CDR3 has 16 amino acids. The trim removed 4 bases at V and 4 bases at J, leaving 5 bases unmatched. Germline V CDR1 and CDR2: LGHDT, YNNKEL (reference sequence).

The CDR3 DNA reads TGTGCCAGCAGCTTACCCGGGGGGGCTCGGGAGACCCAGTACTTC. It translates to CASSLPGGARETQYF. The chain is built from TRBV7-2 and TRBJ2-5; 8 nucleotides match TRBD2. The V and J ends lost 2 bases and 5 bases, in that order; junction bases with no gene match: 7. The CDR3 covers 15 residues. Looked up from germline, CDR1 is SGHTA and CDR2 is FQGNSA. Variable domain in full (rest from reference TRBV7-2 and TRBJ2-5): GAGVSQSPSNKVTEKGKDVELRCDPISGHTALYWYRQSLGQGLEFLIYFQGNSAPDKSGLPSDRFSAERTGGSVSTLTIQRTQQEDSAVYLCASSLPGGARETQYFGPGTRLLVL.

The rearrangement links TRBV7-6 to TRBJ2-2; 12 bases fit TRBD1. The CDR3 length is 17 residues. Germline V gene data show CDR1 as SGHVS and CDR2 as FNYEAQ. J was trimmed by 6 bases and V by 2 bases; bases with no gene match: 7. In DNA, the CDR3 is TGTGCCAGCAGCTTATGGTTGGGACAGGGGGCCTCCGGGGAGCTGTTTTTT. Protein sequence: CASSLWLGQGASGELFF.

This chain connects TRBV28 to TRBJ2-3; D is perhaps TRBD2 (7 bases). The germline V gene has CDR1 MDHEN and CDR2 SYDVKM. The CDR3 loop spans 15 amino acids. Trimming removed 3 bases at V and 2 bases at J, with 12 bases between. CDR3 amino acids: CASSFLGGATDTQYF. The CDR3 bases are TGTGCCAGCAGTTTTTTGGGGGGGGCCACAGATACGCAGTATTTT.

The chain has TRBV10-3 and TRBJ1-6; the D gene is possibly TRBD1 (5 bases). The CDR3 is 14 residues long. Between the trimmed V and J ends, which lost 6 bases and 7 bases, there was a span of 13 bases. CDR1 and CDR2 from the germline V gene are ENHRY and SYGVKD. The CDR3 DNA is TGTGCCATCAGCCGGGACTTTCTAAATTCACCCCTCCACTTT. Its protein is CAISRDFLNSPLHF.

Here the CDR3 reads CASNPGGRPYEQYF. CDR3 nucleotide sequence: TGTGCCAGCAACCCAGGGGGTAGGCCCTACGAGCAGTACTTC. This chain uses TRBV6-5 with TRBJ2-7; the match to TRBD1 covers 7 bases. Germline V CDR1 and CDR2: MNHEY, SVGAGI. There are 14 residues in the CDR3. The V and J ends lost 7 bases and 2 bases, in that order; junction bases with no gene match: 8.

As DNA, the CDR3 is TGCGCCAGCAGCCTTTCACAGGGGCGAGAACTCGGGTACCCCTACGAGCAGTACTTC. Protein sequence: CASSLSQGRELGYPYEQYF. This chain joins TRBV5-1 and TRBJ2-7; TRBD1 aligns across 7 bases. V lost 4 bases, J lost 2 bases, and 21 bases stayed unmatched. The CDR3 totals 19 residues. Germline V gene sequence: CDR1 SGHRS, CDR2 YFSETQ.

The V and J genes are TRBV7-9 and TRBJ2-7; 9 bases line up with TRBD1. Germline CDR1 and CDR2: SEHNR and FQNEAQ (reference sequence). This CDR3 spans 14 amino acids. Losses at the gene ends were 3 bases for V and 7 bases for J; bases not matched to a gene: 7. CDR3: CASSLGTGLGEQYF. The CDR3 region has the DNA TGTGCCAGCAGCTTGGGGACAGGGCTCGGAGAGCAGTACTTC.

V gene TRBV19 combines with J gene TRBJ1-2; 8 bases are shared with TRBD1. This CDR3 region has 12 residues. Germline V lookup: CDR1 LNHDA, CDR2 SQIVND (reference sequence). V gave up 7 bases and J gave up 7 bases; unmatched junction bases: 5. The CDR3, as DNA: TGTGCCAGTAATCAGGGGGCCCTTGGCTACACCTTC. This translates into CASNQGALGYTF.

J is TRBJ1-1 and V is TRBV7-3, with 7 nucleotides matching TRBD1. Trimming at V came to 5 bases and at J to 8 bases, leaving 11 bases not matched to a gene. The CDR3 totals 14 residues. CDR1 is SGHTA, CDR2 FQGTGA, per germline. CDR3 bases: TGTGCCAGCAGCCTAAAACCCGGACAGGCCGAAGCTTTCTTT. This gives the protein CASSLKPGQAEAFF.

This rearrangement joins TRBV19 to TRBJ1-2, with 9 bases lining up with TRBD1. CDR1 is LNHDA, CDR2 SQIVND, per germline (reference sequence). CDR3 length equals 14 residues. The V and J ends lost 7 bases and 6 bases, in that order; junction bases with no gene match: 9. DNA for the CDR3: TGTGCCAGTAACCACAACAGGGGGCGAAATGGCTACACCTTC. Translation: CASNHNRGRNGYTF.

The chain recombines TRBV7-9 with TRBJ1-5; tentatively, D is TRBD1 (5 bases). Germline V gene data show CDR1 as SEHNR and CDR2 as FQNEAQ (reference sequence). This CDR3 contains 17 residues. The ends were cut back, 1 base at V and 5 bases at J, with 18 bases in the middle. Here the CDR3 DNA reads TGTGCCAGCAGCTTAGGGGCGGGGGTCCCACGCGATCAGCCCCAGCATTTT. Translation: CASSLGAGVPRDQPQHF.

The V gene is TRBV4-1, the J gene TRBJ1-2, with TRBD1 matching 7 bases. The CDR3 is 15 residues long. The germline V gene has CDR1 MGHRA and CDR2 YSYEKL. V shed 0 bases and J 7 bases; nucleotides not matched to a gene: 8. For the CDR3, the DNA is TGCGCCAGCAGCCAAGAGATGACAGGGACATTTGGCTACACCTTC. This codes for CASSQEMTGTFGYTF.

This clone was observed once. The rearrangement uses TRBV10-3 and TRBJ1-1, with D unclear. CDR1 is ENHRY and CDR2 is SYGVKD in the germline V gene. The V gene lost 2 bases and the J gene lost 1 base, with 8 bases spanning the gap. CDR3 size: 14 residues. The CDR3 sequence is CAISEDYGNTEAFF. The CDR3 DNA reads as TGTGCCATCAGTGAGGATTACGGGAACACTGAAGCTTTCTTT.

For the CDR3, the DNA is TGTGCCAGCAGCCAAACCCCCAATTCCCCGGTCTCTGGCTACACCTTC. This sequence encodes CASSQTPNSPVSGYTF. The chain couples TRBV3-1 (or the pseudogene TRBV3-2) to TRBJ1-2; unclear D gene. With 2 bases removed from V and 7 bases from J, the gap between germline ends came to 20 bases. In germline, CDR1 is LGHDT, CDR2 YNNKEL (reference sequence). The CDR3 has 16 amino acids.

The chain combines TRBV5-1 with TRBJ2-7; D is unresolved. Germline V gene lookup returns CDR1 SGHRS and CDR2 YFSETQ. Trimming removed 4 bases at V and 3 bases at J, with 14 bases between. CDR3 length equals 14 residues. This CDR3 reads CASSPTLEVYEQYF. CDR3 DNA: TGCGCCAGCAGCCCCACCCTAGAGGTCTACGAGCAGTACTTC.

This clone has at least ten counts. At one boundary the junction diverges from the germline segment, which might be a read error. V is TRBV7-9 and J is TRBJ1-2, with D unclear. The germline gives CDR1 SEHNR, CDR2 FQNEAQ (reference sequence). The CDR3 has 8 residues. CDR3 in amino acids: CASTPDFF. The CDR3 bases are TGTGCCAGCACTCCCGACTTCTTC.

The chain uses TRBV4-2 and TRBJ2-2; TRBD1 matches at 7 bases. Germline V gene sequence: CDR1 LGHNA, CDR2 YNFKEQ. The ends lost 0 bases at V and 5 bases at J; junction bases unmatched: 6. The CDR3 has 16 residues. In nucleotides, the CDR3 is TGTGCCAGCAGCCAAGAGTTGTCAGGGGGAACCGGGGAGCTGTTTTTT. Encoded protein: CASSQELSGGTGELFF.

The rearrangement joins TRBV29-1 to TRBJ1-3; 8 nucleotides agree with TRBD1. With V trimmed by 5 bases and J by 0 bases, 3 bases remained unmatched. CDR1 is SQVTM and CDR2 is ANQGSEA in the germline V gene. The CDR3 extends over 14 amino acids. This CDR3 reads CSVTDRDSGNTIYF. CDR3 nucleotides: TGCAGCGTTACGGACAGGGACTCTGGAAACACCATATATTTT.

The CDR3 sequence: CASSQFAGTEDSPLHF. CDR3 sequence (DNA): TGTGCCAGCAGCCAGTTCGCCGGGACAGAGGATTCACCCCTCCACTTT. The chain combines TRBV3-1 (or the pseudogene TRBV3-2) with TRBJ1-6, with 7 positions matching TRBD1. The trim removed 3 bases at V and 8 bases at J, leaving 10 bases unmatched. Germline CDR1 LGHDT, CDR2 YNNKEL (reference sequence). The CDR3 consists of 16 residues.

This sequence joins TRBV2 and TRBJ1-3, with D unclear. Germline V gives CDR1 SNHLY, CDR2 FYNNEI. There are 17 residues in the CDR3. Trimming pared 2 bases from V and 0 bases from J, leaving 14 bases between. The CDR3 reads CASSESRTGGSGNTIYF. The CDR3 DNA reads TGTGCCAGCAGTGAATCCAGGACGGGAGGCTCTGGAAACACCATATATTTT.

The gene calls are TRBV5-1 and TRBJ2-7; 7 positions match TRBD1. V trimming: 3 bases; J trimming: 4 bases; junction bases outside the gene matches: 7. The CDR3 consists of 14 residues. Germline assignment: CDR1 SGHRS and CDR2 YFSETQ. The CDR3 reads CASSSDRLGYEQYF. In nucleotides, the CDR3 is TGCGCCAGCAGCTCGGACAGGTTAGGATACGAGCAGTACTTC. The full variable domain, with the rest looked up from reference TRBV5-1 and TRBJ2-7, is KAGVTQTPRYLIKTRGQQVTLSCSPISGHRSVSWYQQTPGQGLQFLFEYFSETQRNKGNFPGRFSGRQFSNSRSEMNVSTLELGDSALYLCASSSDRLGYEQYFGPGTRLTVT.

V usage is TRBV5-1 and J usage is TRBJ2-2; maybe TRBD2 (5 bases). The CDR3 is 16 residues long. The germline V and J ends were trimmed by 3 bases and 1 base, with 13 bases remaining between them. Per the germline V gene, CDR1 is SGHRS and CDR2 is YFSETQ. As DNA, the CDR3 is TGCGCCAGCAGCTCTCCTGAAGGACTGAACACCGGGGAGCTGTTTTTT. This gives the protein CASSSPEGLNTGELFF.

The V gene is TRBV19, the J gene TRBJ2-1; a possible D gene is TRBD2 (7 bases). This CDR3 region has 15 residues. Trimming removed 1 base at V and 3 bases at J, with 10 bases between. Germline CDR1 is LNHDA and CDR2 is SQIVND (reference sequence). Here the CDR3 reads CASSIAGGRYNEQFF. CDR3 in DNA: TGTGCCAGTAGTATAGCGGGGGGCCGCTACAATGAGCAGTTCTTC.

The chain has TRBV29-1 and TRBJ1-2, with TRBD1 identical over 8 bases. V shed 7 bases, J shed 6 bases, and the junction held 4 bases outside the gene matches. Germline lookup yields CDR1 SQVTM and CDR2 ANQGSEA. The CDR3 is made up of 11 amino acids. CDR3 amino acids: CSGTGRDGYTF. The CDR3 nucleotides are TGCAGCGGGACAGGGCGGGATGGCTACACCTTC.

V gene TRBV9 combines with J gene TRBJ2-1; 9 nucleotides match TRBD2. The CDR3 covers 15 residues. J gave up 5 bases and V 0 bases, and 3 bases lay outside the gene matches. Germline values: CDR1 SGDLS, CDR2 YYNGEE. For the CDR3, the DNA is TGTGCCAGCAGCGTAGTTGGGACTAGCCACAATGAGCAGTTCTTC. As protein: CASSVVGTSHNEQFF.

This clone has just a few counts. The chain uses TRBV27 and TRBJ2-7; 7 bases fit TRBD2. V gave up 3 bases and J gave up 0 bases; unmatched junction bases: 5. The germline V gene has CDR1 MNHEY and CDR2 SMNVEV (reference sequence). CDR3 length: 15 amino acids. The CDR3 is CASSLIGGSSYEQYF. CDR3 DNA: TGTGCCAGCAGTTTGATTGGCGGGAGCTCCTACGAGCAGTACTTC.

This sequence joins TRBV7-2 and TRBJ2-4, with TRBD1 as a possible D gene (7 bases). CDR1 and CDR2 from the germline V gene are SGHTA and FQGNSA. The CDR3 has 14 residues. With 6 bases removed from V and 4 bases from J, the gap between germline ends came to 13 bases. CDR3: CASRPAGQKNIQYF. The CDR3, as DNA: TGTGCCAGCAGGCCGGCGGGACAGAAAAACATTCAGTACTTC.

This clone was observed once. This rearrangement joins TRBV27 to TRBJ2-2; 15 positions agree with TRBD2. From germline, CDR1 is MNHEY and CDR2 SMNVEV (reference sequence). The CDR3 runs 20 residues. The V and J ends lost 5 bases and 4 bases, in that order; junction bases with no gene match: 14. The chain's CDR3 is CASSPSQGLAGGRGTGELFF. In DNA, the CDR3 is TGTGCCAGCAGTCCCTCTCAAGGACTAGCGGGAGGGAGGGGCACCGGGGAGCTGTTTTTT.

The chain links TRBV29-1 to TRBJ2-3; 14 bases fit TRBD2. Germline V gives CDR1 SQVTM, CDR2 ANQGSEA. Trimming removed 0 bases from V and 0 bases from J; junction bases left unmatched: 8. CDR3 length: 19 amino acids. Here the CDR3 DNA reads TGCAGCGTTGAAGAAATGGGACTAGCGGGAGCTTCTAGCACAGATACGCAGTATTTT. Its translation is CSVEEMGLAGASSTDTQYF.